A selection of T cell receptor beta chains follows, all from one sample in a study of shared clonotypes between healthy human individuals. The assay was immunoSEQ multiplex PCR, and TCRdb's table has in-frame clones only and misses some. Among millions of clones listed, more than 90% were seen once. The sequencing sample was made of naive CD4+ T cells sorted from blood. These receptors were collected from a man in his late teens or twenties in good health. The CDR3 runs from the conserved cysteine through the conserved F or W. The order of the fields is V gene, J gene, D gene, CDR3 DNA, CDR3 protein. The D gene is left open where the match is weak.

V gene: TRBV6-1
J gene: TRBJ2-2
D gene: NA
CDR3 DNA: TGTGCCAGCACGTACACCGGGGAGCTGTTTTTT
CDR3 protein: CASTYTGELFF

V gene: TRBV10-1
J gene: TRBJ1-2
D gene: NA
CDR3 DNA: TGCGCCAGCAGCCTAGCTACAAGCACCGGGGCCAAGGTCTACACCTTC
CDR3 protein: CASSLATSTGAKVYTF

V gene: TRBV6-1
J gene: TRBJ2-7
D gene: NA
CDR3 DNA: TGTGCCAGCAGTGAGGCTTGGAACTACGAGCAGTACTTC
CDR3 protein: CASSEAWNYEQYF

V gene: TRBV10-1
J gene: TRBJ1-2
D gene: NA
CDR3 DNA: TGCGCCAGCAGTGAGGGACTGTTCTATGGCTACACCTTC
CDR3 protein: CASSEGLFYGYTF

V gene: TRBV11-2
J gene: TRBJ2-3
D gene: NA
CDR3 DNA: TGTGCCAGCAGCTTAGATGGGACGCACACAGATACGCAGTATTTT
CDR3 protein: CASSLDGTHTDTQYF

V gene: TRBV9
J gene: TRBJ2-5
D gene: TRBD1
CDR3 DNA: TGTGCCAGCAGCGTAGGGGACAGGGGGCGAGGAGAGACCCAGTACTTC
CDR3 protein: CASSVGDRGRGETQYF

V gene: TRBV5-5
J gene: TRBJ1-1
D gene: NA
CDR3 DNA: TGTGCCAGCAGCTTGGCCGGGGTAATGAACACTGAAGCTTTCTTT
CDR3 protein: CASSLAGVMNTEAFF

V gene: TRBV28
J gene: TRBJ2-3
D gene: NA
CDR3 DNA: TGTGCCAGCAGTCAACGACAGAAATATTTT
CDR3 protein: CASSQRQKYF

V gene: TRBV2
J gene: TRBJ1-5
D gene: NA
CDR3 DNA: TGTGCCAGCAGTGCCCCGGGACTCAATAGCAATCAGCCCCAGCATTTT
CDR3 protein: CASSAPGLNSNQPQHF

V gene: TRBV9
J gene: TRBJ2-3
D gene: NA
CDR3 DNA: TGTGCCAGCACGGGCGGGGCCGGGGGTACGCAGTATTTT
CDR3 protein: CASTGGAGGTQYF

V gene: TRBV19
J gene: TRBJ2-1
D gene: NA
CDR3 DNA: TGTGCCAGTACTTTTCGCGCCGGGACGCCATTTCGGAATGAGCAGTTCTTC
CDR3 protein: CASTFRAGTPFRNEQFF